The rows below give T cell receptor beta chains drawn from one sample of a study of shared T cell receptors in the human thymus. Profiling relied on immunoSEQ multiplex PCR, and the TCRdb table lists in-frame clones only, not all of them. The sample shows 600,000 to 900,000 clones, approximately 83% of them seen only once. These data also formed part of another study, on human thymus T cells.

The sequencing input was thymocytes. Receptors originate from a girl in the first two years of life with a congenital heart defect. Both conserved end residues are part of each CDR3. The order of the fields is J gene, D gene, V gene, CDR3 protein, CDR3 DNA. D genes are given only for firm matches.

J gene: TRBJ1-4
D gene: -
V gene: TRBV5-8
CDR3 protein: CASRLEGTNEKLFF
CDR3 DNA: TGTGCCAGCAGGCTAGAGGGTACTAATGAAAAACTGTTTTTT

J gene: TRBJ2-2
D gene: TRBD1
V gene: TRBV12-5
CDR3 protein: CASGNSGQGANGELFF
CDR3 DNA: TGTGCTAGTGGTAATTCCGGACAGGGGGCGAACGGGGAGCTGTTTTTT

J gene: TRBJ1-6
D gene: -
V gene: TRBV2
CDR3 protein: CASSQGPAEESSYNSPLHF
CDR3 DNA: TGTGCCAGCAGCCAGGGTCCAGCCGAGGAGAGCTCCTATAATTCACCCCTCCACTTT

J gene: TRBJ1-1
D gene: -
V gene: TRBV6-1
CDR3 protein: CASAAGDSEAFF
CDR3 DNA: TGTGCCAGCGCGGCAGGGGATTCTGAAGCTTTCTTT

J gene: TRBJ1-5
D gene: TRBD1
V gene: TRBV5-8
CDR3 protein: CASSFGTGNQPQHF
CDR3 DNA: TGTGCCAGCAGCTTCGGGACAGGGAATCAGCCCCAGCATTTT

J gene: TRBJ2-7
D gene: -
V gene: TRBV7-2
CDR3 protein: CASSLSYKYEQYF
CDR3 DNA: TGTGCCAGCAGCCTGAGTTATAAATACGAGCAGTACTTC

J gene: TRBJ2-1
D gene: TRBD2
V gene: TRBV19
CDR3 protein: CASSNPSGVNYEQFF
CDR3 DNA: TGTGCCAGTAGTAATCCTAGCGGGGTTAACTATGAGCAGTTCTTC

J gene: TRBJ2-3
D gene: TRBD1
V gene: TRBV25-1
CDR3 protein: CASSTGTGGPDTQYF
CDR3 DNA: TGTGCCAGCAGCACCGGGACAGGGGGCCCAGATACGCAGTATTTT

J gene: TRBJ1-6
D gene: TRBD1
V gene: TRBV6-4
CDR3 protein: CASSDDRGNSPLHF
CDR3 DNA: TGTGCCAGCAGTGACGACAGGGGAAATTCACCCCTCCACTTT

J gene: TRBJ2-7
D gene: TRBD2
V gene: TRBV5-1
CDR3 protein: CASSPASGDDYEQYF
CDR3 DNA: TGCGCCAGCAGCCCGGCTAGCGGGGATGACTACGAGCAGTACTTC

J gene: TRBJ1-3
D gene: -
V gene: TRBV28
CDR3 protein: CASSFFRGSAGNTIYF
CDR3 DNA: TGTGCCAGCAGTTTTTTTCGGGGATCCGCTGGAAACACCATATATTTT